This entry describes one TCR beta chain. These data are taken from a study of blood T cell repertoires in COVID-19. Study background: Samples taken during acute and convalescent COVID-19 were collected in the United States, Italy and Spain. T cells, B-cell-depleted T cells, or PBMCs provided the cDNA or gDNA that served as material.

The CDR3 totals 16 residues. Germline V gives CDR1 LNHNV, CDR2 YYDKDF (reference sequence). With 0 bases clipped from V and 7 bases from J, the junction kept 5 bases outside the gene matches. As processed by the authors: Reference gene primer amplification in the assay estimated nucleated cell counts. Clones were read by immunoSEQ multiplex PCR, and TCRdb kept only the in-frame ones, dropping some. Clone size and V and J calls were adopted from that table, with D and trimming inferred from the DNA. The table has 250,000 to 300,000 clones, more than 85% seen once; the top ten hold 3.6%. Material for sequencing was peripheral blood. This TCR was recovered from a man in his late teens or twenties with active or convalescent COVID-19. This chain connects TRBV15 to TRBJ1-6; 8 positions agree with TRBD1. The CDR3 sequence: CATSRDRTGGNSPLHF. CDR3 in DNA: TGTGCCACCAGCAGAGATCGAACAGGGGGGAATTCACCCCTCCACTTT.